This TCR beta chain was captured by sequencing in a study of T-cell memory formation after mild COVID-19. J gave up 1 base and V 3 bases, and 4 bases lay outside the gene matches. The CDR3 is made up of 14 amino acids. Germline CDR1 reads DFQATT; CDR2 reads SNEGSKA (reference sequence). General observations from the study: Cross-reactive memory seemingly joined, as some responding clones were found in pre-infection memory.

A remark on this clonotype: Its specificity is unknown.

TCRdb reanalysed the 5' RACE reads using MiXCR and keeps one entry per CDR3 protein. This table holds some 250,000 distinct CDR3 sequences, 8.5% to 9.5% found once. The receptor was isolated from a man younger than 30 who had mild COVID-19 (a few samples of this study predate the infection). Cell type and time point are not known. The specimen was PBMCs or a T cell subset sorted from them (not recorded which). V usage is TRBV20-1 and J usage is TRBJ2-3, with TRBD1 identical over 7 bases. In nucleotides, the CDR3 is TGCAGTGCTAGCAGAGGGGGCGGCACAGATACGCAGTATTTT. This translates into CSASRGGGTDTQYF.